This record looks at one T cell receptor (beta chain) sequence and its context. Time point given: peripheral blood 6 weeks after treatment start. The data originate from a study of PD-L1 blockade in urothelial cancer. Whole-study context: Bladder-origin urothelial cancer in males covered most of the roughly 29 patients.

Sequencing used immunoSEQ multiplex PCR; TCRdb keeps in-frame clones, though not all of them. Of around 120,000 clones detected, around 89% appear once; the ten largest clones hold approximately 1.7%. The receptor comes from a man between 60 and 75 years old with urothelial cancer. The starting material was PBMCs, obtained around atezolizumab (anti-PD-L1) treatment.

CDR3 in DNA: TGTGCCATCAGTGAGTCCCGGGACAGGGCCTACGAGCAGTACTTC. Translated: CAISESRDRAYEQYF. The genes are TRBV10-3 and TRBJ2-7; TRBD1 aligns across 9 bases. The germline V gene has CDR1 ENHRY and CDR2 SYGVKD. The trim removed 0 bases at V and 2 bases at J, leaving 2 bases unmatched. This CDR3 is 15 amino acids long.